Following are 26 T cell receptor beta chains from one sample sequenced in a study of T-cell memory formation after mild COVID-19. TCRdb reanalysed the 5' RACE reads using MiXCR and keeps one entry per CDR3 protein. Among roughly 130,000 distinct CDR3 sequences listed, about 5.9% were seen once. Sequencing was done on a sample of PBMCs or a T cell subset sorted from them (not recorded which). These receptors came from an adult woman who had mild COVID-19 (a few samples of this study predate the infection). Cell type and time point are not known.

The chain combines TRBV12-3 or TRBV12-4 with TRBJ2-6; D ambiguous. The CDR3 loop spans 19 amino acids. Trimming took 2 bases from V and 0 from J, leaving 17 bases between them. The CDR3 bases are TGTGCCAGCAGTTTAATGATGGTGGCGTGGGGCTCTGGGGCCAACGTCCTGACTTTC. Translation gives CASSLMMVAWGSGANVLTF.

This clonotype was observed many times. J is TRBJ2-1 and V is TRBV12-3 or TRBV12-4; perhaps D is TRBD1 or TRBD2 (5 bases each). With 8 bases removed from V and 4 bases from J, the gap between germline ends came to 12 bases. The CDR3 length is 13 residues. The CDR3 DNA sequence: TGTGCCAGCGAGGGGTGGAGGTACAATGAGCAGTTCTTC. Translated: CASEGWRYNEQFF.

CDR3 protein: CATSQGGRYSNQPQHF. DNA of the CDR3: TGTGCCACCAGCCAAGGGGGCCGTTATAGCAATCAGCCCCAGCATTTT. This rearrangement joins TRBV24-1 to TRBJ1-5; the match to TRBD1 covers 7 bases. CDR3 size: 16 residues. The V segment lost 7 bases and the J segment 0 bases; nucleotides outside the gene matches: 8. Germline V lookup: CDR1 KGHDR, CDR2 SFDVKD.

This clonotype was observed a few times. The chain combines TRBV7-9 with TRBJ2-3, with D perhaps being TRBD1 or TRBD2 (7 bases each). CDR3 size: 18 residues. Trimming removed 5 bases at V and 0 bases at J, with 21 bases between. Per the germline V gene, CDR1 is SEHNR and CDR2 is FQNEAQ (reference sequence). CDR3 coding DNA: TGTGCCAGCAGCCCAGGGGGAACCTCTAGCGGCAGCACAGATACGCAGTATTTT. Encoded protein: CASSPGGTSSGSTDTQYF.

This clonotype has at least ten counts. The chain couples TRBV29-1 to TRBJ2-1, with D perhaps TRBD2 (5 bases). Per the germline V gene, CDR1 is SQVTM and CDR2 is ANQGSEA. This CDR3 region has 11 residues. V was pared by 5 bases and J by 6 bases, with 8 bases between. CDR3 region: CSVSRGNEQFF. Written as DNA, the CDR3 is TGCAGCGTTTCCCGGGGCAATGAGCAGTTCTTC.

This clonotype showed up just a few times. The chain employs TRBV24-1 and TRBJ2-5; 8 bases agree with TRBD2. CDR3 length: 15 amino acids. Germline V gene data show CDR1 as KGHDR and CDR2 as SFDVKD. With V trimmed by 5 bases and J by 4 bases, 8 bases remained unmatched. The CDR3 here is CATSAAGGSLETQYF. CDR3 sequence (DNA): TGTGCCACCAGTGCGGCGGGAGGTAGTCTAGAGACCCAGTACTTC.

The J gene is TRBJ1-6, the V gene TRBV7-3; 10 positions match TRBD1. The V and J ends lost 4 bases and 0 bases, in that order; junction bases with no gene match: 6. Germline V lookup: CDR1 SGHTA, CDR2 FQGTGA. This CDR3 comprises 18 residues. In DNA form, the CDR3 reads TGTGCCAGCAGCTCCGGGACAGGGGAAAGCTCCTATAATTCACCCCTCCACTTT. Translated: CASSSGTGESSYNSPLHF. The entire variable domain, with the rest obtained from reference TRBV7-3 and TRBJ1-6, is as follows: GAGVSQTPSNKVTEKGKYVELRCDPISGHTALYWYRQSLGQGPEFLIYFQGTGAADDSGLPNDRFFAVRPEGSVSTLKIQRTERGDSAVYLCASSSGTGESSYNSPLHFGNGTRLTVT.

This clonotype was detected many times. This chain joins TRBV9 and TRBJ2-3, with 15 bases lining up with TRBD2. V was clipped by 3 bases and J by 3 bases; unmatched bases: 5. The CDR3 loop spans 17 amino acids. Germline V gives CDR1 SGDLS, CDR2 YYNGEE. DNA for the CDR3: TGTGCCAGCAGCGCGCGGACTAGCGGGGGGGCAACAGATACGCAGTATTTT. Translating it yields CASSARTSGGATDTQYF.

V is TRBV12-3 or TRBV12-4 and J is TRBJ1-1; 8 bases agree with TRBD1. V lost 3 bases to trimming and J lost 6 bases; unmatched junction nucleotides: 3. This CDR3 is 13 amino acids long. CDR3 bases: TGTGCCAGCAGTTTGACGACAGGGGCTGAAGCTTTCTTT. This codes for CASSLTTGAEAFF.

The chain joins TRBV7-9 to TRBJ2-3; D remains unclear. From germline, CDR1 is SEHNR and CDR2 FQNEAQ (reference sequence). The V and J ends lost 5 bases and 2 bases respectively, with 14 bases between them. This CDR3 region has 15 residues. CDR3 residues: CASSPWGDTTDTQYF. DNA for the CDR3: TGTGCCAGCAGCCCGTGGGGTGATACCACAGATACGCAGTATTTT.

V is TRBV5-1 and J is TRBJ2-7, with 8 bases aligning to TRBD1. J gave up 0 bases and V 1 base, and 9 bases lay outside the gene matches. The CDR3 spans 17 residues. CDR1 is SGHRS and CDR2 is YFSETQ in the germline V gene. This CDR3 reads CASSLTMTGVSSYEQYF. The CDR3 DNA follows: TGCGCCAGCAGCTTGACTATGACAGGGGTAAGCTCCTACGAGCAGTACTTC. Full variable domain (outside the CDR3, taken from reference TRBV5-1 and TRBJ2-7): KAGVTQTPRYLIKTRGQQVTLSCSPISGHRSVSWYQQTPGQGLQFLFEYFSETQRNKGNFPGRFSGRQFSNSRSEMNVSTLELGDSALYLCASSLTMTGVSSYEQYFGPGTRLTVT.

This clonotype was recorded many times. The chain employs TRBV5-1 and TRBJ2-3; 8 bases match TRBD1. Germline CDR1 reads SGHRS; CDR2 reads YFSETQ. The CDR3 runs to 14 residues. V trimming: 4 bases; J trimming: 6 bases; junction bases outside the gene matches: 7. CDR3 protein: CASSAGQERDTQYF. CDR3 sequence (DNA): TGCGCCAGCAGCGCGGGACAGGAGCGGGATACGCAGTATTTT.

This clonotype showed up just a few times. The chain joins TRBV5-1 to TRBJ2-7; 9 nucleotides align to TRBD1. CDR1 SGHRS and CDR2 YFSETQ come from the germline V gene. The CDR3 totals 14 residues. J was trimmed by 0 bases and V by 5 bases; bases with no gene match: 3. This CDR3 is CASRPGQGSYEQYF. The CDR3 nucleotides read TGCGCCAGCAGGCCGGGACAGGGCTCCTACGAGCAGTACTTC.

The gene calls are TRBV9 and TRBJ2-2, with D tentatively TRBD1 or TRBD2 (5 bases each). This CDR3 has 14 amino acids. V dropped 2 bases and J dropped 4 bases, with 9 bases sitting between them. Germline CDR1 reads SGDLS; CDR2 reads YYNGEE. The CDR3 sequence: CASSVGTTTGELFF. The CDR3 DNA is TGTGCCAGCAGCGTGGGGACGACCACCGGGGAGCTGTTTTTT.

This clonotype has at least ten counts. The chain employs TRBV12-3 or TRBV12-4 and TRBJ1-5, with D tentatively TRBD1 (5 bases). The germline V and J ends were trimmed by 4 bases and 2 bases, with 6 bases remaining between them. This CDR3 spans 13 amino acids. DNA of the CDR3: TGTGCCAGCAGTTGGGGGGGCAATCAGCCCCAGCATTTT. Encoded protein: CASSWGGNQPQHF.

This clonotype was counted many times. The genes are TRBV20-1 and TRBJ1-2; no clear D gene. Germline CDR1 and CDR2: DFQATT and SNEGSKA (reference sequence). CDR3 length: 17 amino acids. V lost 1 base, J lost 7 bases, and 25 bases lay in between. The CDR3 DNA reads TGCAGTGCTAGAGGTTTGGGAGTGGCAGGCCGGTCGGGTGGCTACACCTTC. Translating gives CSARGLGVAGRSGGYTF.

The chain has TRBV4-2 and TRBJ2-6; 9 bases are shared with TRBD1. The CDR3 runs to 19 residues. The V segment lost 1 base and the J segment 4 bases; nucleotides outside the gene matches: 11. Germline-derived CDR1 and CDR2 are LGHNA and YNFKEQ. The DNA of the CDR3 is TGTGCCAGCAGCCAAGGGTACGGGACAGGGCTTTCAGGGGCCAACGTCCTGACTTTC. Amino acids: CASSQGYGTGLSGANVLTF.

The rearrangement joins TRBV12-3 or TRBV12-4 to TRBJ2-3, with 7 positions matching TRBD1. CDR3 size: 15 residues. V trimming: 7 bases; J trimming: 1 base; junction bases outside the gene matches: 8. CDR3 region: CASTPRGGGTDTQYF. For the CDR3, the DNA is TGTGCCAGCACCCCCCGAGGGGGCGGCACAGATACGCAGTATTTT.

This clonotype has at least ten counts. The rearrangement links TRBV20-1 to TRBJ2-6; D possibly corresponds to TRBD1 (5 bases). The CDR3 totals 17 residues. Germline values: CDR1 DFQATT, CDR2 SNEGSKA (reference sequence). The germline V and J ends were trimmed by 1 base and 0 bases, with 13 bases remaining between them. The CDR3 is CSARVTQGHSGANVLTF. CDR3 DNA sequence: TGCAGTGCTAGAGTTACCCAGGGTCACTCTGGGGCCAACGTCCTGACTTTC.

This clonotype was observed a handful of times. This sequence joins TRBV19 and TRBJ2-7, with TRBD1 identical over 7 bases. This CDR3 region has 14 residues. V gave up 7 bases and J gave up 0 bases; unmatched junction bases: 6. Germline V gene lookup returns CDR1 LNHDA and CDR2 SQIVND (reference sequence). The CDR3 is CASKTRDSSYEQYF. The CDR3 bases are TGTGCCAGTAAAACCCGGGACAGCTCCTACGAGCAGTACTTC.

The genes are TRBV12-3 or TRBV12-4 and TRBJ2-1; D might be TRBD2 (6 bases). With 2 bases removed from V and 4 bases from J, the gap between germline ends came to 15 bases. The CDR3 length is 16 residues. The CDR3 is CASSLKDYYQYNEQFF. DNA of the CDR3: TGTGCCAGCAGTTTAAAGGACTACTACCAATACAATGAGCAGTTCTTC.

CDR3 amino acids: CASRTVGTDTQYF. CDR3 DNA: TGTGCCAGTCGGACGGTCGGCACAGATACGCAGTATTTT. This chain links TRBV19 with TRBJ2-3; no definite D call. The V and J ends lost 8 bases and 1 base respectively, with 10 bases between them. CDR1 and CDR2 (germline): LNHDA, SQIVND (reference sequence). This CDR3 region has 13 residues.

This clonotype came up many times. The V call is TRBV7-2, the J call TRBJ2-5; D remains unclear. The CDR3 is 14 amino acids. V was pared by 6 bases and J by 5 bases, with 16 bases between. Germline CDR1 SGHTA, CDR2 FQGNSA. The CDR3 nucleotides are TGTGCCAGCAGTCCCAATGGGCCGGTGGAGACCCAGTACTTC. Encoded protein: CASSPNGPVETQYF.

The rearrangement uses TRBV7-8 and TRBJ2-3; D remains ambiguous. V was clipped by 5 bases and J by 0 bases, with 18 bases between them. This CDR3 region has 17 residues. CDR1 and CDR2 from the germline V gene are SGHVS and FQNEAQ. The CDR3 region has the DNA TGTGCCAGCAGCACAAGGAGTAGGCTATCTAGCACAGATACGCAGTATTTT. Its protein is CASSTRSRLSSTDTQYF. Combining the CDR3 with reference TRBV7-8 and TRBJ2-3 gives the whole variable domain GAGVSQSPRYKVAKRGQDVALRCDPISGHVSLFWYQQALGQGPEFLTYFQNEAQLDKSGLPSDRFFAERPEGSVSTLKIQRTQQEDSAVYLCASSTRSRLSSTDTQYFGPGTRLTVL.

This clonotype occurred a few times. The genes are TRBV24-1 and TRBJ2-2; D gene unclear. The CDR3 spans 15 residues. The V and J ends lost 0 bases and 7 bases respectively, with 11 bases between them. From germline, CDR1 is KGHDR and CDR2 SFDVKD. CDR3 DNA sequence: TGTGCCACCAGTGATTTGCGGACCCTCGACGGGGAGCTGTTTTTT. Its translation: CATSDLRTLDGELFF.

At least ten counts were recorded for this clonotype. The chain has TRBV19 and TRBJ2-7, with 9 bases that match TRBD2. The CDR3 totals 14 residues. The junction had 5 bases not matched to a gene; V was cut back by 6 bases and J by 2 bases. Germline V gene data show CDR1 as LNHDA and CDR2 as SQIVND (reference sequence). CDR3 residues: CASSDAGGTYEQYF. The CDR3 nucleotides read TGTGCCAGTAGCGATGCGGGGGGGACCTACGAGCAGTACTTC.